Listed here are 12 T cell receptor delta chains from one sample, sequenced in a study of γδ T cells in repeated Plasmodium falciparum infection. TCRdb reprocessed the multiplex PCR reads using CATT. The profile covers approximately 93,000 delta-chain clones, with 0.85% to 1% appearing a single time and approximately 10% taken by the ten largest. Gammadelta T cells were flow-sorted from PBMC into Vgamma9/Vdelta2+ and Vdelta2-negative populations for bulk analysis. What was sequenced was gamma-delta T cells from blood. All receptors derive from a pool of human donors (malaria-infected and uninfected, not separated).

Worth noting for this clone: A read error likely explains why the TCRdb protein, taken from a much larger clone, differs from this DNA's translation at residue 5; the protein shown is translated from the DNA. The J gene is TRDJ1, the V gene TRDV2, with 12 bases identical to TRDD3. TCRdb leaves out the J gene; it was filled in here by matching the DNA to germline. The germline CDR1 and CDR2 sequences are GEAIGNYY and EKD. This CDR3 comprises 18 residues. Unmatched junction bases numbered 7, after V lost 0 bases and J lost 0 bases. In DNA form, the CDR3 reads TGTGCCTGTGACACCAAACTGGGGGATACCGGGTACACCGATAAACTCATCTTT. Translated: CACDTKLGDTGYTDKLIF.

This clone was counted between two and nine times. The chain couples TRDV2 to TRDJ2; D might be TRDD3 (5 bases). This CDR3 region has 16 residues. Germline V gene sequence: CDR1 GEAIGNYY, CDR2 EKD. Trimming shortened V by 3 bases and J by 0 bases, and 13 bases separated the two germline ends. The DNA for the CDR3 is TGTGCCTGTGACTTACTGCGGGATTCTTTGACAGCACAACTCTTCTTT. Protein product: CACDLLRDSLTAQLFF.

Points on this clone: Translating this DNA gives a protein that differs at residue 13 from the TCRdb one, which belongs to a much larger clone; a read error is likely, and the protein shown is this translation. The chain couples TRDV2 to TRDJ1; TRDD3 agrees at 13 bases. TCRdb lists no J gene, so it was determined here by aligning the DNA to germline. Trimming removed 1 base from V and 3 bases from J; junction bases left unmatched: 10. Germline CDR1 and CDR2: GEAIGNYY and EKD. CDR3 length equals 18 residues. The DNA of the CDR3 is TGTGCCTGTGACACTGGGTACTGGGGGATACGGAACGCCGATAAACTCATCTTT. Translation: CACDTGYWGIRNADKLIF.

At least ten counts were recorded for this clone. TCRdb pairs this DNA with a much larger clone's protein that differs at residue 6, likely a read error; the protein shown was translated from the DNA. The chain is built from TRDV2 and TRDJ1, with 7 bases matching TRDD3. This CDR3 spans 15 amino acids. The germline gives CDR1 GEAIGNYY, CDR2 EKD. The ends lost 0 bases at V and 4 bases at J; junction bases unmatched: 7. CDR3 DNA: TGTGCCTGTGACACCGCTGGGGATAGAAGCGATAAACTCATCTTT. It encodes CACDTAGDRSDKLIF.

Remarks on this clone: For this DNA, TCRdb reports the protein of a much larger clone, which diverges at residue 4, most likely from a read error; the protein presented here is translated directly from the DNA. The chain combines TRDV2 with TRDJ1; weak D call: TRDD3 (5 bases). The length of the CDR3 is 21 residues. V gave up 5 bases and J gave up 0 bases, with 33 bases separating them. CDR1 and CDR2 (germline): GEAIGNYY, EKD. The CDR3 spells CACAPLGAGEDMGLDTDKLIF. As DNA, the CDR3 is TGTGCCTGTGCCCCCTTAGGGGCCGGAGAGGATATGGGGCTTGACACCGATAAACTCATCTTT.

This clone has more than one count but fewer than ten. A far bigger clonotype differs at one base, so this is likely a read error. This sample also contains other DNA sequences that code for the same CDR3. The chain couples TRDV1 to TRDJ1, with D tentatively TRDD3 (5 bases). No J segment appears in TCRdb, so it was assigned here by matching the sequence to germline. CDR1 is TSWWSYY, CDR2 QGS, per germline. The CDR3 length is 18 residues. The CDR3 region has the DNA TGTGCTCTCGGGGACCAAAGACTTTCTGACTGTAACACCGATAAACTCATCTTT. Protein: CALGDQRLSDCNTDKLIF.

In this sample, this clone turned up a few times. This DNA's translation differs at residue 15 from TCRdb's protein, which comes from a much larger clone; a read error is likely, and the protein shown is translated from the DNA. The chain joins TRDV1 to TRDJ1; D uncertain. As TCRdb names no J gene, one was assigned here on the basis of a DNA match to germline. This CDR3 comprises 19 residues. The germline V gene has CDR1 TSWWSYY and CDR2 QGS. This chain's CDR3 is CALGRPLVGTKPYTNKLIF. The CDR3, as DNA: TGTGCTCTTGGTCGTCCCCTTGTCGGGACCAAACCTTACACCAATAAACTCATCTTT.

This clone was observed a few times. The protein recorded in TCRdb matches a much larger clone and deviates from this DNA's translation at residue 4, suggesting a read error; the protein here is obtained by translating the DNA. J is TRDJ1 and V is TRDV1; TRDD3 might be the D (6 bases). Trimming shortened V by 8 bases and J by 0 bases, and 22 bases separated the two germline ends. The CDR3 is 17 amino acids. The germline V gene encodes CDR1 TSWWSYY and CDR2 QGS. The CDR3 bases are TGTGCTCTTAGGAAGGGGCCCCTGGGGTTCTACACCGATAAACTCATCTTT. Translating gives CALRKGPLGFYTDKLIF.

This clone has only a few counts. TCRdb records a much larger clone's protein for this DNA, with a difference at residue 4 that likely arises from a read error; the protein given is the translation of the DNA. The chain employs TRDV2 and TRDJ1; unclear D gene. Assignment of the J gene here rests on matching the DNA to germline, because TCRdb gives none. The CDR3 is 19 residues long. Per the germline V gene, CDR1 is GEAIGNYY and CDR2 is EKD. The CDR3 loop is CACGTVGGAEAAYTDKLIF. The CDR3 DNA follows: TGTGCCTGTGGCACCGTGGGAGGAGCTGAAGCCGCTTACACCGATAAACTCATCTTT.

The table lists this clone with many counts. The protein recorded in TCRdb matches a much larger clone and deviates from this DNA's translation at residue 9, suggesting a read error; the protein here is obtained by translating the DNA. The rearrangement joins TRDV2 to TRDJ1, with D perhaps matching TRDD3 (6 bases). The CDR3 spans 15 residues. Germline V gene data show CDR1 as GEAIGNYY and CDR2 as EKD. Trimming removed 1 base at V and 1 base at J, with 12 bases between. The chain's CDR3 is CACDTGGDRTDKLIF. The CDR3 nucleotides read TGTGCCTGTGACACGGGGGGAGACCGCACCGATAAACTCATCTTT.

On this clone: For this DNA, TCRdb reports the protein of a much larger clone, which diverges at residue 13, most likely from a read error; the protein presented here is translated directly from the DNA. The chain uses TRDV1 and TRDJ1; D is possibly TRDD2 (5 bases). This CDR3 comprises 16 residues. In germline, CDR1 is TSWWSYY, CDR2 QGS. The CDR3 reads CALGEPFPPYTDRLIF. In nucleotides, the CDR3 is TGTGCTCTTGGAGAGCCTTTTCCTCCTTACACCGATAGACTCATCTTT.

On this clone itself: The TCRdb protein, from a much larger clone, departs from this DNA's translation at residue 9, likely by read error; the protein shown derives from the DNA. J is TRDJ1 and V is TRDV1; the match to TRDD3 covers 7 bases. In the absence of a J gene in TCRdb, the DNA was matched to germline to assign it here. The CDR3 is 17 amino acids. V trimming: 1 base; J trimming: 1 base; junction bases outside the gene matches: 9. Germline CDR1 and CDR2: TSWWSYY and QGS. In nucleotides, the CDR3 is TGTGCTCTTGGGGAACGGCTGGGGGTTATGAGCACCGATAAACTCATCTTT. It encodes CALGERLGVMSTDKLIF.